Shown below are 3 T cell receptor beta chains from a single sample sequenced in a study of glioma-infiltrating T cells after dendritic cell vaccination. Some clones are missing from TCRdb's copy, which holds only in-frame ones; the method was immunoSEQ multiplex PCR. The table includes tens of thousands of clones, roughly four fifths detected once. Time point: after dendritic cell vaccination, including at tumor progression/relapse. The sequencing here drew on blood, taken after dendritic cell vaccination. Source of these receptors: a human donor with glioblastoma.

The chain recombines TRBV4-1 with TRBJ1-5, with D unclear. The CDR3 is made up of 18 amino acids. Germline values: CDR1 MGHRA, CDR2 YSYEKL. Trimming removed 4 bases from V and 4 bases from J, with 23 bases in between. CDR3 residues: CASSREGGGTYQNQPQHF. CDR3 nucleotide sequence: TGCGCCAGCAGCCGGGAAGGTGGAGGAACTTACCAAAATCAGCCCCAGCATTTT.

This chain links TRBV7-9 with TRBJ1-3, with D hard to call. Germline V CDR1 and CDR2: SEHNR, FQNEAQ (reference sequence). The CDR3 sequence is 13 residues long. Trimming stripped 5 bases from V and 4 bases from J, with 9 bases between. CDR3: CASSHPTGNTIYF. Here the CDR3 DNA reads TGTGCCAGCAGCCACCCGACAGGAAACACCATATATTTT.

CDR3 DNA: TGTGCCAGCAGTCCCCTAGGTTCGGGGGGGACTGAAGCTTTCTTT. It specifies CASSPLGSGGTEAFF. The chain recombines TRBV6-6 with TRBJ1-1, with a tentative D call TRBD1 (5 bases). Germline CDR1 reads MNHNY; CDR2 reads SVGAGI (reference sequence). V lost 5 bases, J lost 5 bases, and 18 bases lay in between. The CDR3 is 15 residues long.